These 13 T cell receptor beta chains came from one sample sequenced in a study of T cells in Graves' hyperthyroidism and ophthalmopathy. Researchers amplified the TCR beta CDR3 regions from RNA transcripts. Using the HTBI primer set, a first-round RT-PCR was run on the TCR CDR3. Each CDR3 protein is one row after TCRdb ran MiXCR on the multiplex PCR reads. The data contain a few hundred thousand distinct CDR3 sequences, 40% to 55% of them singletons. Source material: peripheral blood or thyroid tissue (not recorded which). The receptors were gathered from an adult woman with Graves' disease, either hyperthyroidism or ophthalmopathy (not recorded which).

The rearrangement links TRBV18 to TRBJ1-1; 7 bases line up with TRBD1. This CDR3 is built from 14 residues. Germline CDR1 is KGHSH and CDR2 is LQKENI. V shed 4 bases and J 5 bases; nucleotides not matched to a gene: 7. The CDR3 loop reads CASSLYRGRTEAFF. The CDR3, as DNA: TGTGCCAGCTCACTCTACAGGGGTAGGACTGAAGCTTTCTTT.

The rearrangement links TRBV29-1 to TRBJ2-7; D perhaps matches TRBD1 (6 bases). The ends were cut back, 3 bases at V and 4 bases at J, with 10 bases in the middle. The germline V gene has CDR1 SQVTM and CDR2 ANQGSEA. CDR3 length: 12 amino acids. The CDR3 DNA follows: TGCAGCGTTGATGGGGGCGGTTACGAGCAGTACTTC. It specifies CSVDGGGYEQYF.

The chain carries TRBV7-6 and TRBJ2-7; 11 bases line up with TRBD2. The CDR3 is 15 amino acids. With 5 bases clipped from V and 6 bases from J, the junction kept 9 bases outside the gene matches. Germline lookup yields CDR1 SGHVS and CDR2 FNYEAQ. As DNA, the CDR3 is TGTGCCAGCAGCGAAAGGTGGCTAGCGGGAGGCGAGCAGTACTTC. Translated, it gives CASSERWLAGGEQYF.

The chain has TRBV5-1 and TRBJ2-7; D is unresolved. This CDR3 has 15 residues. The germline gives CDR1 SGHRS, CDR2 YFSETQ. Trimming cost V 2 bases and J 0 bases, with 12 bases left between them. Written as DNA, the CDR3 is TGCGCCAGCAGCTTCCTGCCAGAGACCTCCTACGAGCAGTACTTC. Its translation: CASSFLPETSYEQYF.

The V and J genes are TRBV28 and TRBJ2-7; D is ambiguous. Trimming took off 6 bases at V and 6 bases at J, with 18 bases between the two ends. Germline V gene data show CDR1 as MDHEN and CDR2 as SYDVKM. This CDR3 contains 14 residues. CDR3 region: CASSPPVGYREQYF. CDR3 in DNA: TGTGCCAGCAGCCCGCCGGTGGGGTACCGCGAGCAGTACTTC.

This clonotype was counted a few times. This chain links TRBV20-1 with TRBJ1-2; 9 bases line up with TRBD1. Trimming at V came to 3 bases and at J to 8 bases, leaving 4 bases not matched to a gene. The CDR3 extends over 12 amino acids. Germline V gene data show CDR1 as DFQATT and CDR2 as SNEGSKA (reference sequence). The CDR3 DNA is TGCAGTGCTAGGGGGACAGGGTCCGGCTACACCTTC. This gives the protein CSARGTGSGYTF.

A few counts support this clonotype. The rearrangement joins TRBV30 to TRBJ2-5; D gene unclear. Germline CDR1 and CDR2: GTSNPN and SVGIG (reference sequence). The CDR3 runs 14 residues. V lost 3 bases and J lost 5, with 16 bases in between. The DNA for the CDR3 is TGTGCCTGGAGATTCCGAAGAGTAGGTGAGACCCAGTACTTC. This codes for CAWRFRRVGETQYF.

The rearrangement links TRBV30 to TRBJ1-3; the D is unclear. Germline-derived CDR1 and CDR2 are GTSNPN and SVGIG (reference sequence). The CDR3 is 12 amino acids. Trimming cost V 5 bases and J 5 bases, with 10 bases left between them. The CDR3 coding sequence is TGTGCCTGGGAGGGTCTACGAAACACCATATATTTT. Residues: CAWEGLRNTIYF.

Ten or more counts support this clonotype. The chain combines TRBV9 with TRBJ2-5; TRBD2 aligns across 7 bases. Germline assignment: CDR1 SGDLS and CDR2 YYNGEE. The CDR3 extends over 16 amino acids. Losses at the gene ends were 3 bases for V and 1 base for J; bases not matched to a gene: 9. Written as DNA, the CDR3 is TGTGCCAGCAGCGGACGGGGGGATAAGGGCCAAGAGACCCAGTACTTC. Its translation: CASSGRGDKGQETQYF.

The gene calls are TRBV6-2 or TRBV6-3 and TRBJ1-2; TRBD1 aligns across 7 bases. Germline-derived CDR1 and CDR2 are MNHEY and SVGEGT. With V trimmed by 6 bases and J by 0 bases, 4 bases remained unmatched. The CDR3 covers 14 residues. The CDR3 loop reads CASSGTATNYGYTF. The DNA for the CDR3 is TGTGCCAGCAGCGGGACAGCTACTAACTATGGCTACACCTTC.

This clonotype was picked up many times. CDR3 sequence reads: CASSVGFLSGELFF. In DNA, the CDR3 is TGCGCCAGCAGTGTGGGCTTTTTGTCCGGGGAGCTGTTTTTT. This sequence joins TRBV5-1 and TRBJ2-2; D is unclear. Germline assignment: CDR1 SGHRS and CDR2 YFSETQ. The V end lost 5 bases, the J end lost 6 bases, and 14 bases lay between the germline ends. The CDR3 consists of 14 residues.

The rearrangement uses TRBV19 and TRBJ1-2; D remains ambiguous. Germline V gene sequence: CDR1 LNHDA, CDR2 SQIVND (reference sequence). CDR3 length: 12 amino acids. With 5 bases removed from V and 4 bases from J, the gap between germline ends came to 8 bases. The CDR3 nucleotides read TGTGCCAGTAGTGGCAAAAGCTATGGCTACACCTTC. Residues: CASSGKSYGYTF.

This rearrangement joins TRBV9 to TRBJ2-5, with TRBD2 as a possible D gene (6 bases). Germline loops: CDR1 SGDLS, CDR2 YYNGEE. This CDR3 region has 14 residues. The germline V and J ends were trimmed by 4 bases and 4 bases, with 14 bases remaining between them. DNA of the CDR3: TGTGCCAGCAGCTTAAGACTAGTAGCAGAGACCCAGTACTTC. Amino acids: CASSLRLVAETQYF.